This entry features one T cell receptor (beta chain) sequence. Its specificity is not known. The CDR3 runs 15 residues. V was clipped by 6 bases and J by 3 bases, with 15 bases between them. Germline V gene lookup returns CDR1 MNHEY and CDR2 SVGAGI. The protocol was immunoSEQ multiplex PCR, while the TCRdb copy is restricted to in-frame clones and leaves out a portion. The data contain some 90,000 clones, more than 75% of them singletons. The entry originates in a study of T cell responses to AZD1222 COVID-19 vaccine. Study-wide results and caveats: Nearly half of unique spike-specific TCRs reportedly avoided B.1.351 and B.1.1.7 mutated regions. The donor cohort was predominantly white British with a female majority, and clonal diversity may have been underestimated.

The chain is built from TRBV6-5 and TRBJ1-3, with D maybe TRBD1 (6 bases). The source of this sequence is an adult in good health. This material consisted of peripheral blood, taken on day 0 of MenACWY control vaccination. CDR3 nucleotides: TGTGCCAGCAGCCGCGGGGGGGGCAATGGAAACACCATATATTTT. Translating gives CASSRGGGNGNTIYF.